This entry concerns a single T cell receptor (beta chain). Using its own MiXCR run on the 5' RACE reads, TCRdb lists one record per CDR3 protein. Found here are approximately 53,000 distinct CDR3 sequences, 28% of them singletons; the top ten hold approximately 3.2%. This CDR3 comprises 13 residues. V was trimmed by 2 bases and J by 6 bases, leaving 11 bases between them. From germline, CDR1 is PRHDT and CDR2 FYEKMQ (reference sequence). The chain combines TRBV13 with TRBJ2-7; D call uncertain. Material for sequencing was tumor-infiltrating memory CD4+ T cells sorted from the breast tumor. The subset denotes: memory CD4+ T cells, CD4+CD45RO+CD25-. The receptor was derived from a female donor with breast cancer. The CDR3 region is CASSLRQPSEQYF. CDR3 nucleotides: TGTGCCAGCAGCTTACGGCAACCTAGCGAGCAGTACTTC.